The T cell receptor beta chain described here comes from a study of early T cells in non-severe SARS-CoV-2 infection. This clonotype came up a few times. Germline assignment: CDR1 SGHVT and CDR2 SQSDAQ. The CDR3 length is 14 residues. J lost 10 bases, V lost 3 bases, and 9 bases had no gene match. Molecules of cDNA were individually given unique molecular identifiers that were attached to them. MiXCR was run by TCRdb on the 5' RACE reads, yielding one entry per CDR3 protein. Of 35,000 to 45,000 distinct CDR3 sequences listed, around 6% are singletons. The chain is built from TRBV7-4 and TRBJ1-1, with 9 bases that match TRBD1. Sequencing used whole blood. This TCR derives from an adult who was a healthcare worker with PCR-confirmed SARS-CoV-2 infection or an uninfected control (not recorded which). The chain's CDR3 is CASSLLTGGLTAFF. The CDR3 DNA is TGTGCCAGCAGCTTGCTGACAGGGGGGTTAACAGCTTTCTTT.